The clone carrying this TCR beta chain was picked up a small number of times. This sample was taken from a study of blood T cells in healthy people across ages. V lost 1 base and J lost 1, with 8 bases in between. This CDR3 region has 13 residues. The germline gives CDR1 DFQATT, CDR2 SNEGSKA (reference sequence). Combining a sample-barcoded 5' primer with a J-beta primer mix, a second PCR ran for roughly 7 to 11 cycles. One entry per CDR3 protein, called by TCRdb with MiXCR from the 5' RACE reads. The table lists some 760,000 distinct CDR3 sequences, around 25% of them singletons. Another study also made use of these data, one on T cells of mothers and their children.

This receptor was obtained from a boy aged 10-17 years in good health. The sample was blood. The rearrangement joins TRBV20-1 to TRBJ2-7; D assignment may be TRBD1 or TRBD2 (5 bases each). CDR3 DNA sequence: TGCAGTGCTAGAGCCGGGACGTCCTACGAGCAGTACTTC. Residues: CSARAGTSYEQYF.